This T cell receptor beta chain originates from a study of blood T cell repertoires in COVID-19. Only in-frame clones appear in the TCRdb table, and some are missing; sequencing was by immunoSEQ multiplex PCR. The sample holds about 260,000 clones; approximately 89% are singletons and the top ten take about 3.4%. The CDR3 has 12 amino acids. In germline, CDR1 is PRHDT, CDR2 FYEKMQ (reference sequence). Participants were aged about 18 to 95 years, lived in roughly 25 US areas, and enrolled virtually. This clone was observed a single time. The junction and the germline gene differ at one end; a read error may be behind it.

V usage is TRBV13 and J usage is TRBJ1-2, with D maybe TRBD1 (5 bases). The sequence was obtained from a middle-aged woman who had been exposed to COVID-19. The sample was PBMCs or T cells enriched from blood (not recorded which). CDR3 amino acids: CASSLAQQAAAF. The DNA for the CDR3 is TGTGCCAGCAGCTTAGCCCAACAGGCTGCCGCCTTC.